Reported below is one T cell receptor (beta chain). The antigen it recognizes is unknown. It has no much larger one-base neighbor in the sample; base qualities were not kept. The data were taken from a study of CD8 T cells in acute hepatitis C reinfection (dated by TCRdb to about 2021). For the wider study: The TCRbeta repertoire of CD8+ T cells specific for the HCV NS3-1073 epitope was profiled during acute infection and after viral clearance. Several spontaneous resolvers provided paired acute and follow-up samples. Study-wide conclusions, independent of this receptor: Because bulk sequencing covered only the TCRbeta chain, the alphabeta pairing of the public clonotypes could not be determined. Regardless of outcome, 10 to 15 public clonotypes were found, and one public clonotype used V04-02/J02-02. Chronically infected subjects had no follow-up repertoires because NS3-1073 specific cells were too rare to sort. Diversity in the NS3-1073 specific repertoires was high, and no significant differences in diversity emerged among acute resolver, follow-up resolver and acute chronic samples. CDR3 sequences shared with other epitopes were rarely observed, and exact matching may have been limited by differing sequencing approaches.

Genomic DNA was extracted from FACS-sorted cells, and TCRbeta chain sequencing was performed through the commercial immunoSEQ service. As for the original processing: The repertoire data were analyzed using ImmunoSEQ Analyzer software v3.0 and R v3.5.1. Sequences containing stop codons or out-of-frame rearrangements were removed, so only productive rearrangements were analyzed. Simpson diversity, Shannon entropy, CDR3 length and nucleotide addition metrics were obtained from the sequencing provider. Clonotypes were categorized by frequency as dominant, sub-dominant, low or lowest abundance, and clonotypes below 0.1% were excluded from most analyses. A CDR3 amino acid clonotype was called public when found in at least two subjects at a cumulative frequency of at least 0.5%. Imported from immuneACCESS, the table was reduced by TCRdb to in-frame sequences with V and J called. These copies leave out some clones; in studies compared against another copy, an unresolved V gene accounts for under half, and the cause of the remainder is not known. The D gene and trimming were derived from the DNA, and the V and J assignments and clone size from that table. The sample contains 35,000 to 40,000 clones, 80% to 90% of them found a single time. More than 0.4% of the sample belongs to the ten largest clones.

The sample's time point label is to be understood as: naive CD8 control sorted from an acute-time-point sample. Enrolled in the Montreal Hepatitis C Cohort (HEPCO) in Canada, the donors were people who inject drugs, and these donors were followed every 3 months. Acute primary HCV infection was defined as a positive HCV RNA or antibody test that came after a negative test within the prior 24 weeks. Antibodies against CD3, CD8 and CD45RO were used for surface staining, and dead cells were excluded with an aqua fixable dye. The cohort also had over 5 subjects who developed chronic infection, defined as being HCV RNA positive at 24 weeks. Negative selection by means of the MACS CD8+ T cell Isolation Kit yielded CD8+ T cells from peripheral blood mononuclear cells recovered from cryopreservation by thawing. Sorting of the cells was done on a BD FACSAria II cell sorter. Sequenced material: naive CD8+ T cells from PBMCs. The intended sense of this specimen's cell subset or site label: sorted total naive CD45RO-negative CD8+ T cells. The receptor's source is a man in his thirties or forties with chronic hepatitis C.

The DNA reads as follows: TGTGCCAGCAGTGAATGGGACACCTTGAGCAATGAGCAGTTCTTC. It translates as CASSEWDTLSNEQFF. The chain employs TRBV6-1 and TRBJ2-1, and the D gene may be TRBD1, 6 bases matching. The CDR1 and CDR2 encoded by the germline V gene are MNHNS and SASEGT. V loses 2 bases, J loses 6 bases, and the germline ends lie 14 bases apart. Including the terminal cysteine and phenylalanine, the CDR3 comprises 15 residues. Just CDR3 DNA is preserved here, 45 bases in frame from base 1.